This passage covers 27 T cell receptor beta chains from one sample sequenced in a study of human thymus T cells. The protocol was immunoSEQ multiplex PCR, while the TCRdb copy is restricted to in-frame clones and leaves out a portion. The table includes tens of thousands of clones, 95% detected once. Thymic material originated from resections removed in the course of corrective heart surgery. Specimen: thymus tissue. The receptor source for this set is a girl under three years old with a congenital heart defect but otherwise immunologically healthy.

The chain joins TRBV25-1 to TRBJ2-1; TRBD1 aligns across 8 bases. Germline trimming cut 6 bases from V and 8 bases from J; bases unmatched to any gene: 12. The CDR3 consists of 15 residues. The germline V gene encodes CDR1 MGHDK and CDR2 SYGVNS. Here the CDR3 reads CASRPPQQGVDEQFF. For the CDR3, the DNA is TGTGCCAGCAGACCCCCGCAACAGGGGGTTGATGAGCAGTTCTTC.

In DNA form, the CDR3 reads TGTGCCAGCAGCCCCTGTCGGACGGGGAGGGGAAACACCATATATTTT. It yields the protein CASSPCRTGRGNTIYF. This rearrangement joins TRBV4-2 to TRBJ1-3; no clear D gene. Trimming left V 4 bases short and J 4 bases short, with 17 bases between. Germline CDR1 and CDR2: LGHNA and YNFKEQ. The CDR3 has 16 residues.

In its sample, this clone was seen once. V is TRBV27 and J is TRBJ2-1; 10 nucleotides agree with TRBD2. The CDR3 is 16 amino acids. Germline CDR1 is MNHEY and CDR2 is SMNVEV (reference sequence). The junction had 6 bases not matched to a gene; V was cut back by 2 bases and J by 5 bases. The CDR3 sequence is CASSLSEREGNNEQFF. Written as DNA, the CDR3 is TGTGCCAGCAGTTTAAGTGAGCGGGAGGGGAACAATGAGCAGTTCTTC.

The chain has TRBV29-1 and TRBJ2-7, with 12 positions matching TRBD1. V dropped 4 bases and J dropped 5; count of bases not matched to a gene: 6. Germline CDR1 SQVTM, CDR2 ANQGSEA. The CDR3 is made up of 14 amino acids. The CDR3 protein is CSVVPGQGADEQYF. DNA for the CDR3: TGCAGCGTTGTCCCGGGACAGGGGGCGGACGAGCAGTACTTC.

This clone appeared a single time. The chain combines TRBV30 with TRBJ2-7; D is unresolved. The CDR3 is 17 amino acids. Trimming left V 0 bases short and J 3 bases short, with 21 bases between. The germline gives CDR1 GTSNPN, CDR2 SVGIG (reference sequence). CDR3 amino acids: CAWSVQAAVKIFYEQYF. The CDR3 coding sequence is TGTGCCTGGAGTGTTCAGGCGGCCGTAAAGATTTTCTACGAGCAGTACTTC.

V gene TRBV6-1 combines with J gene TRBJ2-1; TRBD2 agrees at 13 bases. CDR1 and CDR2 (germline): MNHNS, SASEGT. There are 16 residues in the CDR3. After removal of 4 bases from V and 2 bases from J, the junction contained 2 bases not matched to a gene. CDR3 nucleotide sequence: TGTGCCAGCAGTGTGGGACTAGCGGGAACCTACAATGAGCAGTTCTTC. This encodes CASSVGLAGTYNEQFF.

The rearrangement joins TRBV10-2 to TRBJ1-2, with 7 bases identical to TRBD1. CDR3 length: 14 residues. The trim removed 4 bases at V and 1 base at J, leaving 3 bases unmatched. Germline V gene data show CDR1 as WSHSY and CDR2 as SAAADI. For the CDR3, the DNA is TGCGCCAGCAGTGTAACAGGGGTTAACTATGGCTACACCTTC. It yields the protein CASSVTGVNYGYTF.

The V call is TRBV19, the J call TRBJ2-7; D gene uncertain. Germline CDR1 is LNHDA and CDR2 is SQIVND (reference sequence). V lost 5 bases, J lost 3 bases, and 17 bases lay in between. The CDR3 has 15 amino acids. The CDR3 DNA is TGTGCCAGTAGTCGTACGCCATCGGGTCTCTACGAGCAGTACTTC. Translated: CASSRTPSGLYEQYF. The variable domain in full, completed from reference TRBV19 and TRBJ2-7, reads DGGITQSPKYLFRKEGQNVTLSCEQNLNHDAMYWYRQDPGQGLRLIYYSQIVNDFQKGDIAEGYSVSREKKESFPLTVTSAQKNPTAFYLCASSRTPSGLYEQYFGPGTRLTVT.

In regard to this clone: One junction end disagrees with the germline gene, perhaps due to a read error. The chain has TRBV19 and TRBJ1-4, with unresolved D. The CDR3 is made up of 11 amino acids. Per the germline V gene, CDR1 is LNHDA and CDR2 is SQIVND (reference sequence). CDR3 residues: CASSSWRGRAF. The CDR3 region has the DNA TGTGCCAGTAGTTCCTGGCGCGGGCGAGCTTTT.

V is TRBV6-5 and J is TRBJ2-5; D call uncertain. This CDR3 is built from 14 residues. The germline CDR1 and CDR2 sequences are MNHEY and SVGAGI. V was shortened by 2 bases and J by 3 bases, with 10 bases between the two germline ends. In DNA, the CDR3 is TGTGCCAGCAGTTACGTCTGGGAAAAAGAGACCCAGTACTTC. Translating it yields CASSYVWEKETQYF.

The chain couples TRBV27 to TRBJ2-7; D is perhaps TRBD1 (5 bases). V gave up 7 bases and J gave up 4 bases, with 8 bases separating them. Germline CDR1 is MNHEY and CDR2 is SMNVEV (reference sequence). The CDR3 sequence is 11 residues long. The CDR3 region is CASKDKYEQYF. The CDR3 nucleotides are TGTGCCAGCAAGGACAAGTACGAGCAGTACTTC.

This chain connects TRBV28 to TRBJ2-6; D not certain. CDR1 is MDHEN and CDR2 is SYDVKM in the germline V gene. The CDR3 consists of 13 residues. Trimming stripped 5 bases from V and 0 bases from J, with 2 bases between. The CDR3 is CASSSSGANVLTF. CDR3 DNA sequence: TGTGCCAGCAGTAGCTCTGGGGCCAACGTCCTGACTTTC.

This chain uses TRBV5-1 with TRBJ2-5, with D perhaps matching TRBD1 or TRBD2 (5 bases each). The CDR3 length is 17 residues. V was pared by 6 bases and J by 2 bases, with 23 bases between. Per the germline V gene, CDR1 is SGHRS and CDR2 is YFSETQ. The CDR3 DNA is TGCGCCAGCAAGGGGCCCCCTACTAGGAGGTGGCAAGAGACCCAGTACTTC. Residues: CASKGPPTRRWQETQYF.

CDR3 protein: CAIGGRVRAQYF. CDR3 sequence (DNA): TGTGCCATTGGGGGACGGGTTAGGGCCCAGTACTTC. This sequence joins TRBV6-1 and TRBJ2-5; D possibly matches TRBD1 or TRBD2 (5 bases each). The germline gives CDR1 MNHNS, CDR2 SASEGT. This CDR3 contains 12 residues. V was pared by 10 bases and J by 9 bases, with 18 bases between.

The V call is TRBV5-4, the J call TRBJ2-1; unclear D gene. The germline V and J ends were trimmed by 0 bases and 5 bases, with 6 bases remaining between them. Germline CDR1 reads SGHNT; CDR2 reads YYREEE (reference sequence). This CDR3 is built from 13 residues. The CDR3 is CASSLGTDNEQFF. In nucleotides, the CDR3 is TGTGCCAGCAGCTTGGGGACCGACAATGAGCAGTTCTTC.

The chain is built from TRBV12-5 and TRBJ1-2; a possible D gene is TRBD1 (6 bases). V was clipped by 6 bases and J by 2 bases, with 13 bases between them. Germline V gene sequence: CDR1 LGHNT, CDR2 FRNRAP. This CDR3 is 14 amino acids long. The CDR3 reads CASGRGGKNYGYTF. CDR3 nucleotide sequence: TGTGCTAGTGGACGGGGGGGCAAGAACTATGGCTACACCTTC.

This chain joins TRBV15 and TRBJ1-2; no clear D gene. Per germline, CDR1 LNHNV and CDR2 YYDKDF (reference sequence). Trimming left V 2 bases short and J 2 bases short, with 12 bases between. The CDR3 has 15 residues. The CDR3 DNA follows: TGTGCCACCAGCAGATCGTTAGTGGAGAACTATGGCTACACCTTC. Translated, it gives CATSRSLVENYGYTF. The full variable domain, in which reference TRBV15 and TRBJ1-2 provide the parts outside the CDR3, is DAMVIQNPRYQVTQFGKPVTLSCSQTLNHNVMYWYQQKSSQAPKLLFHYYDKDFNNEADTPDNFQSRRPNTSFCFLDIRSPGLGDTAMYLCATSRSLVENYGYTFGSGTRLTVV.

The rearrangement joins TRBV10-3 to TRBJ2-7; D is undetermined. Germline assignment: CDR1 ENHRY and CDR2 SYGVKD. The CDR3 has 16 residues. Trimming took off 3 bases at V and 1 base at J, with 16 bases between the two ends. The CDR3 sequence is CAISDPPNSPSYEQYF. The CDR3 coding sequence is TGTGCCATCAGTGACCCCCCTAACAGTCCTTCCTACGAGCAGTACTTC.

The chain joins TRBV28 to TRBJ1-5; the match to TRBD1 covers 9 bases. This CDR3 contains 16 residues. In germline, CDR1 is MDHEN, CDR2 SYDVKM. With 7 bases clipped from V and 1 base from J, the junction kept 8 bases outside the gene matches. CDR3 amino acids: CASTLQGAGSNQPQHF. In DNA, the CDR3 is TGTGCCAGCACCCTACAGGGGGCTGGGAGCAATCAGCCCCAGCATTTT.

The chain combines TRBV25-1 with TRBJ2-6; the D is unclear. The CDR3 consists of 14 residues. Germline CDR1 is MGHDK and CDR2 is SYGVNS. Trimming stripped 2 bases from V and 0 bases from J, with 2 bases between. CDR3 nucleotide sequence: TGTGCCAGCAGTGAACCCTCTGGGGCCAACGTCCTGACTTTC. Its protein product is CASSEPSGANVLTF.

The rearrangement joins TRBV5-1 to TRBJ2-3, with 10 positions matching TRBD2. Germline CDR1 and CDR2: SGHRS and YFSETQ. The length of the CDR3 is 17 residues. The V gene end was trimmed by 0 bases and the J gene end by 2 bases; junction bases not matched to a gene: 6. The CDR3: CASSLVPSGSSTDTQYF. CDR3 DNA sequence: TGCGCCAGCAGCTTGGTCCCTAGCGGGAGCTCCACAGATACGCAGTATTTT.

The chain recombines TRBV15 with TRBJ1-1, with 8 bases identical to TRBD1. There are 19 residues in the CDR3. The junction had 15 bases not matched to a gene; V was cut back by 0 bases and J by 3 bases. Germline CDR1 reads LNHNV; CDR2 reads YYDKDF (reference sequence). The CDR3: CATSRDRQGALIGDTEAFF. In nucleotides, the CDR3 is TGTGCCACCAGCAGAGATAGGCAGGGGGCCCTGATAGGGGACACTGAAGCTTTCTTT.

The chain has TRBV5-4 and TRBJ2-2; TRBD2 aligns across 8 bases. Trimming took 9 bases from V and 3 from J; bases not matched to a gene: 7. The CDR3 is 14 residues long. Germline-derived CDR1 and CDR2 are SGHNT and YYREEE (reference sequence). This chain's CDR3 is CAISGTRDTGELFF. CDR3 coding DNA: TGTGCCATTTCCGGGACTAGAGACACCGGGGAGCTGTTTTTT.

The V gene is TRBV28, the J gene TRBJ1-2, with a possible D match to TRBD1 (5 bases). The CDR3 sequence is 14 residues long. Trimming stripped 6 bases from V and 5 bases from J, with 16 bases between. CDR1 is MDHEN, CDR2 SYDVKM, per germline. DNA of the CDR3: TGTGCCAGCAGCTTCCCTCTTACAGGATATGGCTACACCTTC. This gives the protein CASSFPLTGYGYTF.

This chain joins TRBV5-4 and TRBJ2-2; weak D call: TRBD1 (5 bases). Germline values: CDR1 SGHNT, CDR2 YYREEE (reference sequence). This CDR3 region has 14 residues. Trimming took 0 bases from V and 5 from J, leaving 8 bases between them. CDR3 region: CASSLGPGTGELFF. CDR3 nucleotide sequence: TGTGCCAGCAGCTTGGGACCAGGGACCGGGGAGCTGTTTTTT.

This chain joins TRBV5-6 and TRBJ2-1; 7 bases agree with TRBD2. From germline, CDR1 is SGHDT and CDR2 YYEEEE. Trimming removed 2 bases from V and 4 bases from J; junction bases left unmatched: 6. This CDR3 has 15 residues. The CDR3, as DNA: TGTGCCAGCAGCTTTCCTAGCGGAGGTTACAATGAGCAGTTCTTC. Encoded protein: CASSFPSGGYNEQFF.

This chain uses TRBV4-3 with TRBJ2-3; the D is unclear. V shed 0 bases and J shed 1 base, with 26 bases lying between them. The V gene's germline CDR1 is LGHNA and CDR2 YSLEER. CDR3 length: 21 amino acids. CDR3: CASSQDIVDGLAEKGTDTQYF. The CDR3 DNA reads as TGCGCCAGCAGCCAAGATATCGTCGACGGGTTGGCGGAGAAAGGCACAGATACGCAGTATTTT.